This T cell receptor beta chain was retrieved from a study of CD8 T cells in ankylosing spondylitis (dated by TCRdb to the late 2010s). At the level of the whole study: T cell receptor beta repertoires were profiled in healthy donors and ankylosing spondylitis patients so that disease-linked TCR variants could be found. Peripheral blood samples were taken, and synovial fluid was additionally collected from ankylosing spondylitis patients. The full study cohort was made up of roughly 25 ankylosing spondylitis patients and roughly 98 healthy donors.

General study outcomes and caveats: A TCR beta motif made up of roughly eight highly homologous amino acid variants appeared to be characteristic of blood from ankylosing spondylitis patients. In peripheral blood, the disease-linked clones were found at relatively low frequencies and had a CD8+ phenotype. Some of the motif variants had been reported before in the synovial fluid and blood of reactive arthritis patients, a finding that suggests common disease-initiation mechanisms. The disease-linked clones were reported as significantly enriched in matched synovial fluid samples from ankylosing spondylitis patients.

The instrument was an Illumina HiSeq 2500. Quantitative 5'-RACE with molecular barcodes was the method used to prepare the TCR beta libraries. Per the original workflow: A new computational method, built on a probabilistic model of VDJ rearrangement, was used to identify disease-linked TCR variants. The public reads were reprocessed in TCRdb via fastp at Q25 and MiXCR, keeping in-frame beta chains. Rows are unified per CDR3 protein, each entry keeping the most common DNA and genes. The V and J calls and clone size come from TCRdb's table, not from the authors' own analysis. A total of around 280,000 distinct CDR3 sequences appear in this sample, 15% to 25% of them only once. The leading ten clones occupy 7.5% to 9.5% of the sample. Taken from cysteine to phenylalanine, the CDR3 has 15 residues. The entry retains the CDR3 DNA only, 45 bases that are in frame from base 1. Cut back by 0 bases and 3 bases, the V and J ends lie 6 bases apart.

For this clonotype: Its antigen is currently not known. It has no much larger one-base neighbor in the sample; base qualities were not kept.

The V and J segments used are TRBV12-3 or TRBV12-4 and TRBJ2-6; no confident D gene assignment can be made. This receptor was obtained from a male donor with ankylosing spondylitis or in good health (not recorded which). The sequencing input was blood, either unsorted or a sorted T cell fraction (not recorded which). At the DNA level, the sequence is TGTGCCAGCAGTTTAGCGGCGTTTGGGGCCAACGTCCTGACTTTC. Its protein reads: CASSLAAFGANVLTF.